This passage covers 9 T cell receptor beta chains from one sample sequenced in a study of blood T cells in healthy people across ages. The use of a sample-barcoded 5' primer and a J-beta primer mix characterized a second PCR of roughly 6 to 11 cycles. Each CDR3 protein is one row after TCRdb ran MiXCR on the 5' RACE reads. The sample lists 920,000 or so distinct CDR3 sequences, over 35% seen once, with approximately 17% in the top ten. The sample was blood. The receptor set was obtained from a woman aged 55-69 years in good health.

This clonotype has just a few counts. The V and J genes are TRBV5-8 and TRBJ1-1; no reliable D call. The CDR3 loop spans 14 amino acids. Germline CDR1 is SGHTS and CDR2 is YDEGEE. V lost 0 bases and J 4 bases, leaving 10 bases between the germline ends. For the CDR3, the DNA is TGTGCCAGCAGCTTGGAGGGTCCGGCCACTGAAGCTTTCTTT. Encoded protein: CASSLEGPATEAFF.

V usage is TRBV29-1 and J usage is TRBJ2-5; D gene unclear. V was clipped by 2 bases and J by 7 bases, with 8 bases between them. The CDR3 spans 11 residues. The V gene's germline CDR1 is SQVTM and CDR2 ANQGSEA. This CDR3 reads CSVESMGTQYF. The CDR3 bases are TGCAGCGTTGAATCGATGGGGACCCAGTACTTC.

The chain couples TRBV7-3 to TRBJ2-7; D is possibly TRBD1 or TRBD2 (5 bases each). Looked up from germline, CDR1 is SGHTA and CDR2 is FQGTGA. Trimming stripped 5 bases from V and 2 bases from J, with 16 bases between. The CDR3 is made up of 15 amino acids. CDR3 nucleotides: TGTGCCAGCAGCCTAGGACGGGACGCCGCCTACGAGCAGTACTTC. Protein sequence: CASSLGRDAAYEQYF.

This chain links TRBV9 with TRBJ2-2; 7 bases map to TRBD1. J lost 6 bases, V lost 0 bases, and 8 bases had no gene match. The CDR3 is 16 residues long. From germline, CDR1 is SGDLS and CDR2 YYNGEE. The CDR3 protein is CASSVGQGVNPGELFF. The DNA for the CDR3 is TGTGCCAGCAGCGTAGGGCAGGGGGTAAATCCCGGGGAGCTGTTTTTT.

This clonotype came up a few times. The genes are TRBV6-6 and TRBJ2-3, with a tentative D call TRBD1 (5 bases). Trimming took off 7 bases at V and 4 bases at J, with 9 bases between the two ends. Germline lookup yields CDR1 MNHNY and CDR2 SVGAGI (reference sequence). This CDR3 spans 12 amino acids. The CDR3 DNA follows: TGTGCCAGCACCGTAGGGGCAGATACGCAGTATTTT. Translated: CASTVGADTQYF.

This chain joins TRBV7-8 and TRBJ2-3; D is unresolved. V was cut by 9 bases and J by 0 bases, with 25 bases left in between. The CDR3 loop spans 18 amino acids. Germline V lookup: CDR1 SGHVS, CDR2 FQNEAQ. As DNA, the CDR3 is TGTGCCAGTCTCTCTACGCGTACACCCTCTACTAGCACAGATACGCAGTATTTT. Its protein product is CASLSTRTPSTSTDTQYF.

This clonotype has a handful of counts. V gene TRBV5-1 combines with J gene TRBJ2-5; D is undetermined. Germline V lookup: CDR1 SGHRS, CDR2 YFSETQ. V was shortened by 5 bases and J by 3 bases, with 11 bases between the two germline ends. This CDR3 has 13 amino acids. The CDR3, as DNA: TGCGCCAGCAGGCGAACCACCGAAGAGACCCAGTACTTC. The encoded protein is CASRRTTEETQYF. The complete variable domain, with remaining parts taken from reference TRBV5-1 and TRBJ2-5, reads KAGVTQTPRYLIKTRGQQVTLSCSPISGHRSVSWYQQTPGQGLQFLFEYFSETQRNKGNFPGRFSGRQFSNSRSEMNVSTLELGDSALYLCASRRTTEETQYFGPGTRLLVL.

The chain employs TRBV6-2 or TRBV6-3 and TRBJ2-1; 8 nucleotides match TRBD2. Germline V CDR1 and CDR2: MNHEY, SVGEGT. This CDR3 contains 14 residues. The V and J ends lost 7 bases and 3 bases, in that order; junction bases with no gene match: 5. The CDR3 DNA follows: TGTGCCAGCACCGGACTAGCTAACTACAATGAGCAGTTCTTC. Its protein product is CASTGLANYNEQFF.

This rearrangement joins TRBV20-1 to TRBJ1-1, with 11 bases aligning to TRBD1. The ends lost 4 bases at V and 0 bases at J; junction bases unmatched: 13. Germline V gene data show CDR1 as DFQATT and CDR2 as SNEGSKA (reference sequence). The length of the CDR3 is 18 residues. The CDR3 reads CSAIDYQGQGVMNTEAFF. The CDR3, as DNA: TGCAGTGCTATCGACTACCAGGGACAGGGGGTGATGAACACTGAAGCTTTCTTT.